This TCR beta chain was observed in a study of T cells in Graves' hyperthyroidism and ophthalmopathy. General observations from the study: It was a median roughly 6.5 months before onset that the model predicted ophthalmopathy. Classification by a 13 V-J model distinguished ophthalmopathy from stable hyperthyroidism. Blood also held most thyroid clonotypes expanded beyond 0.001.

With 0 bases removed from V and 8 bases from J, the gap between germline ends came to 16 bases. The CDR3 runs 15 residues. Germline CDR1 and CDR2: LGHDT and YNNKEL (reference sequence). First hyperthyroidism diagnosis is when the blood sample was obtained, before any ophthalmopathy symptoms. Amplification targeted TCR beta CDR3 regions from RNA transcripts. The study used the HTBI primer set for a first-round RT-PCR of the TCR CDR3. TCRdb independently ran MiXCR on the multiplex PCR reads; one entry per CDR3 protein. The sample holds approximately 400,000 distinct CDR3 sequences; 13% are singletons and the top ten take roughly 20%. This clonotype was recorded a few times. Its cognate antigen is unknown.

The receptor comes from a man aged 25 to 40 with Graves' hyperthyroidism that later progressed to Graves' ophthalmopathy. The genes are TRBV3-1 and TRBJ1-1, with D uncertain. The sample consisted of blood. The CDR3 DNA reads as TGTGCCAGCAGCCAAGAGGATCTAAGAGGGAACGAAGCTTTCTTT. It is translated as CASSQEDLRGNEAFF.